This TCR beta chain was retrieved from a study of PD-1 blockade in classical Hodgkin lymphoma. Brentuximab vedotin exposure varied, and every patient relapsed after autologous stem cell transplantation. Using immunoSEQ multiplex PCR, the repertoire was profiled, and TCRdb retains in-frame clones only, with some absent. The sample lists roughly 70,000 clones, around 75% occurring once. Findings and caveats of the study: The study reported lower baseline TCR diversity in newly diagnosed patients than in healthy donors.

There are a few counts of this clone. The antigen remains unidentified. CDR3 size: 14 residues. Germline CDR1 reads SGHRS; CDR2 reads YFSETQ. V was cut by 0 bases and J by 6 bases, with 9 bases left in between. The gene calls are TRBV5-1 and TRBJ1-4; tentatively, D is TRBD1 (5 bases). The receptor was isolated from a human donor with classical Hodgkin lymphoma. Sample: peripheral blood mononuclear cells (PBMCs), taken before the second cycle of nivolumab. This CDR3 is CASSLAGLDEKLFF. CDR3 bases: TGCGCCAGCAGCTTGGCAGGGTTGGATGAAAAACTGTTTTTT. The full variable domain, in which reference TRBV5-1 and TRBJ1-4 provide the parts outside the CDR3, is KAGVTQTPRYLIKTRGQQVTLSCSPISGHRSVSWYQQTPGQGLQFLFEYFSETQRNKGNFPGRFSGRQFSNSRSEMNVSTLELGDSALYLCASSLAGLDEKLFFGSGTQLSVL.